This record covers a single TCR beta chain. No antigen is known for it. Clones were sequenced by immunoSEQ multiplex PCR, and TCRdb holds only the in-frame ones, with some missing. Of more than 30,000 clones in the sample, approximately 92% were seen once. As to time point: week 47, end of study. It was 300 ug of mutant IDH1 20-mer peptide that made up each vaccine dose, given with topical imiquimod. Each patient was administered eight vaccinations, scheduled in weeks 1, 3, 5, 7, 11, 15, 19 and 23. Diagnosis in the donors showed new WHO grade 3 or 4 astrocytomas that were IDH1-mutant and ATRX-lost. This sample is drawn from a study of a mutant IDH1 vaccine in newly diagnosed glioma. In the study overall: Initiation of the vaccine course occurred 4-6 weeks after radiotherapy alone, or alongside temozolomide cycles. Treated patients, averaging 40.4 years, were 62.5% male and about 38% female.

CDR3 length: 13 residues. With 4 bases clipped from V and 6 bases from J, the junction kept 1 base outside the gene matches. Germline V gene sequence: CDR1 WNHNN, CDR2 SYGVQD (reference sequence). This specimen consisted of PBMCs, obtained from a glioma patient whose treatment included an IDH1 peptide vaccine. This receptor was taken from a woman aged 40 to 50 with glioma. This chain joins TRBV10-1 and TRBJ2-3; 10 bases are shared with TRBD2. CDR3 coding DNA: TGCGCCAGCAGTGGAGCGGGGGGGGATACGCAGTATTTT. This translates into CASSGAGGDTQYF.